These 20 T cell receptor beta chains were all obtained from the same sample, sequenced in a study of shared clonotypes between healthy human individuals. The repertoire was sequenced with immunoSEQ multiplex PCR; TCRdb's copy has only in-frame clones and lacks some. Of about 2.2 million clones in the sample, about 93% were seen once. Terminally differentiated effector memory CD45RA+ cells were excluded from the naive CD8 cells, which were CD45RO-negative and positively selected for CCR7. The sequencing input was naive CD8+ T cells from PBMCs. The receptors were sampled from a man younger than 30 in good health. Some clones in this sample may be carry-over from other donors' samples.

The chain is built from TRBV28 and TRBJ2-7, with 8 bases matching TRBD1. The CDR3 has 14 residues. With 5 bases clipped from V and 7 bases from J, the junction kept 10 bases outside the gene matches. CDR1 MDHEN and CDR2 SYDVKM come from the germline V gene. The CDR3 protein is CASSQTGDSGEQYF. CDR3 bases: TGTGCCAGCAGTCAGACAGGGGATTCGGGGGAGCAGTACTTC.

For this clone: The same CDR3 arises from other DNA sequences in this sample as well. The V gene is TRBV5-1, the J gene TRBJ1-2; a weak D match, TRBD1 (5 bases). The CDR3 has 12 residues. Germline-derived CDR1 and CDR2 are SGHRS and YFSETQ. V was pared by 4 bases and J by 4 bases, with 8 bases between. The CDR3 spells CASSPGAYGYTF. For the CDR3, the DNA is TGCGCCAGCAGCCCTGGGGCCTATGGCTACACCTTC.

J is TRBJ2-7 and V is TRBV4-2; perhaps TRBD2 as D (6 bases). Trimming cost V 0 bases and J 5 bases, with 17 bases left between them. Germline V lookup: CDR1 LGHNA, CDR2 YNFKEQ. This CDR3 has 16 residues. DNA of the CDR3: TGTGCCAGCAGCCAAGAGGAGGGCAGCGCCGTGGACGAGCAGTACTTC. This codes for CASSQEEGSAVDEQYF.

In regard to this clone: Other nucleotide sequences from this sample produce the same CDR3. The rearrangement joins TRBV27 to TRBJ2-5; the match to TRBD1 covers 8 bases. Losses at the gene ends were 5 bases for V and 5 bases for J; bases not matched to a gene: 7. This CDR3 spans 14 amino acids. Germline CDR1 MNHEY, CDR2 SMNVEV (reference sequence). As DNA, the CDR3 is TGTGCCAGCAGTCCTCGACAGGGGCGGGAGACCCAGTACTTC. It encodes CASSPRQGRETQYF.

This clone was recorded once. CDR3 in amino acids: CASSPRTRNQPQHF. As DNA, the CDR3 is TGTGCCAGCAGCCCCCGGACACGAAATCAGCCCCAGCATTTT. The chain is built from TRBV7-2 and TRBJ1-5; D is perhaps TRBD1 (5 bases). Germline values: CDR1 SGHTA, CDR2 FQGNSA. Trimming cost V 5 bases and J 4 bases, with 12 bases left between them. The CDR3 sequence is 14 residues long. Looking up the rest from reference TRBV7-2 and TRBJ1-5 gives the full variable domain: GAGVSQSPSNKVTEKGKDVELRCDPISGHTALYWYRQSLGQGLEFLIYFQGNSAPDKSGLPSDRFSAERTGGSVSTLTIQRTQQEDSAVYLCASSPRTRNQPQHFGDGTRLSIL.

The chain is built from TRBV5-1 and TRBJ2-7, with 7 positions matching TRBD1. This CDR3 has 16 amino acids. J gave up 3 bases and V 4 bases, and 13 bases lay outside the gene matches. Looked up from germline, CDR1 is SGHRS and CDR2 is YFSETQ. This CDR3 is CASSGMGQQSDYEQYF. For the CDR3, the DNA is TGCGCCAGCAGCGGAATGGGACAGCAAAGTGACTACGAGCAGTACTTC.

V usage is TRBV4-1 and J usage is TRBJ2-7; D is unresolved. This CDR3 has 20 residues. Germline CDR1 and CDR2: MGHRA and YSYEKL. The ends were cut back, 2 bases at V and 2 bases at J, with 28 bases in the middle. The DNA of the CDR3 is TGCGCCAGCAGCCAAAGGTTCCCACCACCAAGAACGGCCTGGACCTACGAGCAGTACTTC. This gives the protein CASSQRFPPPRTAWTYEQYF.

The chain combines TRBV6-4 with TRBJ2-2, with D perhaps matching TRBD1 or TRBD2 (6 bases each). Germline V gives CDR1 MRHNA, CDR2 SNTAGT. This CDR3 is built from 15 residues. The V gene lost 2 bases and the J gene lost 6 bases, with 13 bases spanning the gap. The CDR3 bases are TGTGCCAGCAGTGACAAATACGGGGGCCCCGGGGAGCTGTTTTTT. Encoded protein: CASSDKYGGPGELFF.

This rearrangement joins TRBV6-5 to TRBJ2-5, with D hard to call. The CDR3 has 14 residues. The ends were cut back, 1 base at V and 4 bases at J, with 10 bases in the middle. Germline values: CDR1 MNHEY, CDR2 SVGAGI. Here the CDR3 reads CASSYYDGGETQYF. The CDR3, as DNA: TGTGCCAGCAGTTACTACGACGGTGGAGAGACCCAGTACTTC.

CDR3 in amino acids: CASSSTGGNEKLFF. CDR3 bases: TGTGCCAGCAGCTCGACAGGGGGAAATGAAAAACTGTTTTTT. The chain has TRBV11-2 and TRBJ1-4; 9 bases match TRBD1. The CDR3 length is 14 residues. J lost 5 bases, V lost 4 bases, and 2 bases had no gene match. Per germline, CDR1 SGHAT and CDR2 FQNNGV.

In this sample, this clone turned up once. The CDR3 loop is CASSTRAGPPYNEQFF. CDR3 bases: TGTGCCAGTAGTACCAGAGCGGGCCCGCCTTACAATGAGCAGTTCTTC. The chain joins TRBV19 to TRBJ2-1, with D tentatively TRBD2 (6 bases). Germline V gene data show CDR1 as LNHDA and CDR2 as SQIVND (reference sequence). With 4 bases removed from V and 4 bases from J, the gap between germline ends came to 17 bases. CDR3 length: 16 amino acids.

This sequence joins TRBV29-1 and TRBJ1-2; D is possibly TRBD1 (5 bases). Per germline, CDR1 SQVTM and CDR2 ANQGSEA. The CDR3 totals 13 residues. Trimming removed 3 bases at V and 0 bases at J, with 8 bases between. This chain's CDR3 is CSVEDISNYGYTF. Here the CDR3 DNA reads TGCAGCGTTGAGGACATTTCTAACTATGGCTACACCTTC. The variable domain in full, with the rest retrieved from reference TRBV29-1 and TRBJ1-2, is SAVISQKPSRDICQRGTSLTIQCQVDSQVTMMFWYRQQPGQSLTLIATANQGSEATYESGFVIDKFPISRPNLTFSTLTVSNMSPEDSSIYLCSVEDISNYGYTFGSGTRLTVV.

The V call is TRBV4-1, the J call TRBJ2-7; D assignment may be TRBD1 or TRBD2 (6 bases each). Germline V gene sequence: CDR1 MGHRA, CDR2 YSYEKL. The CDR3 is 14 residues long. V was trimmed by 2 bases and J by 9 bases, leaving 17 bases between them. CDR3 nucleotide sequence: TGCGCCAGCAGCCAAATCGCCGGCGGGACACTGCAGTACTTC. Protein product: CASSQIAGGTLQYF.

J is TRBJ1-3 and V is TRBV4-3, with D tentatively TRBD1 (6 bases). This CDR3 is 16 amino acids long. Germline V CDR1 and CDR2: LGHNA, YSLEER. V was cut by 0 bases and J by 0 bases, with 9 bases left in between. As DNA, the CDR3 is TGCGCCAGCAGCCAAGACAGGGGCAACTCTGGAAACACCATATATTTT. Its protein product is CASSQDRGNSGNTIYF.

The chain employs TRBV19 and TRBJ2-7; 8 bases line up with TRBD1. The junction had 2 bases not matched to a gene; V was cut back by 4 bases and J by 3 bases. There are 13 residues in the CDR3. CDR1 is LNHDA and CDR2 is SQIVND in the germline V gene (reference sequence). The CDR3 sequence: CASSTGGYYEQYF. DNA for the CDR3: TGTGCCAGTAGTACAGGGGGCTACTACGAGCAGTACTTC.

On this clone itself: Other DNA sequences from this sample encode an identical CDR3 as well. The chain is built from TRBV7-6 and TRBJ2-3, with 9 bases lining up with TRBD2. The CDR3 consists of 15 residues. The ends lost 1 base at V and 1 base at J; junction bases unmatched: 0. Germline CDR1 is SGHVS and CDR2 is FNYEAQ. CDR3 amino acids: CASSLGTSGTDTQYF. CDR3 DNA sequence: TGTGCCAGCAGCTTAGGGACTAGCGGCACAGATACGCAGTATTTT.

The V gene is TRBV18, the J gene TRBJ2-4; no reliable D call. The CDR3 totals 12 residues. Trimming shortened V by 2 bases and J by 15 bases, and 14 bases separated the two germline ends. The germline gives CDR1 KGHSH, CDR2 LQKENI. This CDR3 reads CASSPSKGPGYF. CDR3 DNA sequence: TGTGCCAGCTCACCAAGTAAGGGCCCCGGGTACTTC. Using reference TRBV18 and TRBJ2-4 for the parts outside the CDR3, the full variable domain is NAGVMQNPRHLVRRRGQEARLRCSPMKGHSHVYWYRQLPEEGLKFMVYLQKENIIDESGMPKERFSAEFPKEGPSILRIQQVVRGDSAAYFCASSPSKGPGYFGAGTRLSVL.

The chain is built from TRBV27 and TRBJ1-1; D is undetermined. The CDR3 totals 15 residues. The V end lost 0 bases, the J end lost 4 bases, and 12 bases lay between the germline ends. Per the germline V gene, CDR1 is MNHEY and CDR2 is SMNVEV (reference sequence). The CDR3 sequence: CASSLSMGYGTEAFF. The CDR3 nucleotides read TGTGCCAGCAGTTTATCAATGGGGTACGGCACTGAAGCTTTCTTT.

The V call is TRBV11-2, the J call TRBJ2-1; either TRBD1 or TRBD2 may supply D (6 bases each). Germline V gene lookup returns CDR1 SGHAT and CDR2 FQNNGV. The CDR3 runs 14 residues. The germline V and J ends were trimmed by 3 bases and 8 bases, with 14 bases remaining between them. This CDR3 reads CASSLGGGSYEQFF. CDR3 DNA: TGTGCCAGCAGCTTGGGGGGCGGGTCCTATGAGCAGTTCTTC.

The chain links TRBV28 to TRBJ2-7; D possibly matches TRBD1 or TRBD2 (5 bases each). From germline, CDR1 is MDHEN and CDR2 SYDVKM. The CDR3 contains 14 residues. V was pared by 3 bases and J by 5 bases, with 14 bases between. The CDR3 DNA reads TGTGCCAGCAGTTTGGGGGAAGGGACCCACGAGCAGTACTTC. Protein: CASSLGEGTHEQYF.